The T cell receptor (beta chain) described here comes from a study of identical twins. Study-level findings and limits: Models underestimated how often monozygotic twins shared out-of-frame TCR alpha.

This clonotype has a handful of counts. No antigen is known for it. MiXCR was run by TCRdb on the 5' RACE reads, yielding one entry per CDR3 protein. The table includes roughly 1,500,000 distinct CDR3 sequences, about 30% detected once. This receptor was identified in a newborn girl in good health. Specimen: cord blood.

In nucleotides, the CDR3 is TGTGCCAGCAGCTTAGACACCTGGGGACAGGGCGATCAGCCCCAGCATTTT. This sequence encodes CASSLDTWGQGDQPQHF. The chain has TRBV7-9 and TRBJ1-5; TRBD1 matches at 9 bases. The CDR3 spans 17 residues. The V gene end was trimmed by 1 base and the J gene end by 5 bases; junction bases not matched to a gene: 9. Germline lookup yields CDR1 SEHNR and CDR2 FQNEAQ (reference sequence).